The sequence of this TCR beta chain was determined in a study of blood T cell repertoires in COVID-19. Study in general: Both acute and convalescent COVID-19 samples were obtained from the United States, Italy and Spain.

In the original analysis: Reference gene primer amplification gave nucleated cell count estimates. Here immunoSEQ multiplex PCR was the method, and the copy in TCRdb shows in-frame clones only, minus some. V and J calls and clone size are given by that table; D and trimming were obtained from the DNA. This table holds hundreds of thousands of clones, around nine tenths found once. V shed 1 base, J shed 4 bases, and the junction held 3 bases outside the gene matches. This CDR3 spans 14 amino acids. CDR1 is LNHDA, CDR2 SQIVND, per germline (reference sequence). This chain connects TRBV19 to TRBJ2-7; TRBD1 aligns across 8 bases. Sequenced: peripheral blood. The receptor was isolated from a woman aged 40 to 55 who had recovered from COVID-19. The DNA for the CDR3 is TGTGCCAGTAGTATAGGGACAGGGTGGTACGAGCAGTACTTC. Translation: CASSIGTGWYEQYF.